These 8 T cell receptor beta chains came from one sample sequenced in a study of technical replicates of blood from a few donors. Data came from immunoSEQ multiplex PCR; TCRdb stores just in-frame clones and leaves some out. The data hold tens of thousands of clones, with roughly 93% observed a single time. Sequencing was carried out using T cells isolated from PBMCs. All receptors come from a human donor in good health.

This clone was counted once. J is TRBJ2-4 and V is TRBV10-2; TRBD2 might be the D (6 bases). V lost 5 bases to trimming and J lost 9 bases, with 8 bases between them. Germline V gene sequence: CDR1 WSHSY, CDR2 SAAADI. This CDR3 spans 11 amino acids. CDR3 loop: CASSLGGIQYF. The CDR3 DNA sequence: TGCGCCAGCAGTTTGGGGGGCATTCAGTACTTC.

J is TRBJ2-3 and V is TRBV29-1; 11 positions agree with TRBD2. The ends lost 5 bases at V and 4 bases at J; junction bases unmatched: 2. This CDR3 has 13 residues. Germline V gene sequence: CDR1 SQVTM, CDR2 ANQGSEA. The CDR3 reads CSVRLAGPDTQYF. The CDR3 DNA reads TGCAGCGTTCGACTAGCGGGGCCAGATACGCAGTATTTT.

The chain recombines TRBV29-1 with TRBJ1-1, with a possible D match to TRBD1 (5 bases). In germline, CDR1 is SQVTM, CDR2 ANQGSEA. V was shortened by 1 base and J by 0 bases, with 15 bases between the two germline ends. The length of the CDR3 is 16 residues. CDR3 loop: CSVEGPRRGVNTEAFF. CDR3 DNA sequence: TGCAGCGTTGAAGGACCTCGACGGGGGGTGAACACTGAAGCTTTCTTT.

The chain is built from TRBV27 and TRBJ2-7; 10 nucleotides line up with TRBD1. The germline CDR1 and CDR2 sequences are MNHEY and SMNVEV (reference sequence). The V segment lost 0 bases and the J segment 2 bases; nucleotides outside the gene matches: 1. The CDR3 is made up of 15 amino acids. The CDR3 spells CASSLSTGGPYEQYF. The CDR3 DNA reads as TGTGCCAGCAGTTTATCGACAGGGGGCCCCTACGAGCAGTACTTC.

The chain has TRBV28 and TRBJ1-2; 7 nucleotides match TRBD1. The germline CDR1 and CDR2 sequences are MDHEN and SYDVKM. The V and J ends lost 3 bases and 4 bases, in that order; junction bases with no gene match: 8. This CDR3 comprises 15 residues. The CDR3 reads CASSFGDRLIYGYTF. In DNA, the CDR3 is TGTGCCAGCAGTTTTGGGGACAGATTGATCTATGGCTACACCTTC.

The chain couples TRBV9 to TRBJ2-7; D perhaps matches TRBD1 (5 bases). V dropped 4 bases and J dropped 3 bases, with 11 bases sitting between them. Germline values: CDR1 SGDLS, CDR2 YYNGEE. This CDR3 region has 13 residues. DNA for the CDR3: TGTGCCAGCAGCAGATCACAGGACTACGAGCAGTACTTC. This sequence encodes CASSRSQDYEQYF.

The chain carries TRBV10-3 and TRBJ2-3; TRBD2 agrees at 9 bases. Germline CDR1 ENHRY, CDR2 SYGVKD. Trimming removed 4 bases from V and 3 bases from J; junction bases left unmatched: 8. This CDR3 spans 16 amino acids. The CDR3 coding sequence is TGTGCCATCAGTGTGAGTAGCGGGGGTGGGACAGATACGCAGTATTTT. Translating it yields CAISVSSGGGTDTQYF.

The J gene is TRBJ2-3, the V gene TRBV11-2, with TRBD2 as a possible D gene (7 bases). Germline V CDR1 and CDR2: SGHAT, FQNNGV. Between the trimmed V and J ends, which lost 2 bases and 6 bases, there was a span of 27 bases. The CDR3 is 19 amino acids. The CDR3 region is CASSLRGGDFGDVRDTQYF. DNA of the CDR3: TGTGCCAGCAGCTTAAGGGGGGGGGACTTTGGGGATGTTCGGGATACGCAGTATTTT.